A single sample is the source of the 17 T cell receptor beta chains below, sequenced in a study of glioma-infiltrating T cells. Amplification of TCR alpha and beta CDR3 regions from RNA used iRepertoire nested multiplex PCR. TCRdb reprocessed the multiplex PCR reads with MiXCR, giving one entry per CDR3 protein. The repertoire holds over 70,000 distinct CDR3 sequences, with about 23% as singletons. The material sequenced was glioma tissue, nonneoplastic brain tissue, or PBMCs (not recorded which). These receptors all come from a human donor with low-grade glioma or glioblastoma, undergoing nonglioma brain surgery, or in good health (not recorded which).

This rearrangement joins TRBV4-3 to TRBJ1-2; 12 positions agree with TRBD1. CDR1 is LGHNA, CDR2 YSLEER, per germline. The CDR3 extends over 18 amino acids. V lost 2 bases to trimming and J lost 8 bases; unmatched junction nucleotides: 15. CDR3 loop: CASSQKLAAGQGAGGYTF. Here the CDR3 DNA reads TGCGCCAGCAGCCAAAAACTCGCTGCGGGACAGGGGGCGGGAGGCTACACCTTC.

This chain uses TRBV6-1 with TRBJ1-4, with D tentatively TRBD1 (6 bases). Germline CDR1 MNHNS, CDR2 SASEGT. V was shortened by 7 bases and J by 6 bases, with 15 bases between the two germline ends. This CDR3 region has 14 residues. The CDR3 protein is CASNYGGRHEKLFF. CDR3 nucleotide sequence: TGTGCCAGCAACTACGGGGGCAGGCATGAAAAACTGTTTTTT.

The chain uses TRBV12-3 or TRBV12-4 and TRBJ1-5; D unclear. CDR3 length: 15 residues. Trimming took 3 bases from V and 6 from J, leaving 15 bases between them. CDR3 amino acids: CASSFSTIGSQPQHF. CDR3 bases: TGTGCCAGCAGTTTTTCGACGATAGGGAGTCAGCCCCAGCATTTT.

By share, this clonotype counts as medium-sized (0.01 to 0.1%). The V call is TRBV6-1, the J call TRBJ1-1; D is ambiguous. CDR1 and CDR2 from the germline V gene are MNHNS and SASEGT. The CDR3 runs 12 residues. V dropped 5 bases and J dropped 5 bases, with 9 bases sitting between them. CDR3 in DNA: TGTGCCAGCAGTTATGATTGGACTGAAGCTTTCTTT. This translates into CASSYDWTEAFF.

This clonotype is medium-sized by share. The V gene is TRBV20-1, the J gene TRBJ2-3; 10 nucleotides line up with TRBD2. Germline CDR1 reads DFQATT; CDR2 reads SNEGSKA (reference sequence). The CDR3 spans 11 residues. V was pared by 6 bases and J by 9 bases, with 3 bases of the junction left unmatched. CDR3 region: CSAGLAATQYF. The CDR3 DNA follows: TGCAGTGCAGGACTAGCGGCCACGCAGTATTTT.

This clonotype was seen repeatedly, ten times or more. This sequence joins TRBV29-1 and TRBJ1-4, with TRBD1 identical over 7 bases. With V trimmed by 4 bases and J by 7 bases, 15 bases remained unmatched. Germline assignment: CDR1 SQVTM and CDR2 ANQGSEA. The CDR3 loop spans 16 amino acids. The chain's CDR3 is CSVGLLSAGGIEKLFF. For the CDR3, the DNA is TGCAGCGTTGGCCTACTCTCGGCAGGGGGGATTGAAAAACTGTTTTTT. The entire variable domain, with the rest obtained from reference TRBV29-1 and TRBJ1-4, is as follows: SAVISQKPSRDICQRGTSLTIQCQVDSQVTMMFWYRQQPGQSLTLIATANQGSEATYESGFVIDKFPISRPNLTFSTLTVSNMSPEDSSIYLCSVGLLSAGGIEKLFFGSGTQLSVL.

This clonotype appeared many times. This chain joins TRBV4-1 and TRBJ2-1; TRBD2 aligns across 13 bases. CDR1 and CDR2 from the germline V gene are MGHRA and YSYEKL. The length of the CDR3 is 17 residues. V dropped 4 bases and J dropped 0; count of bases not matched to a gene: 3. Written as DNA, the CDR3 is TGCGCCAGCAGCCGGACTAGCGGGGGTAGCTCCTACAATGAGCAGTTCTTC. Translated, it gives CASSRTSGGSSYNEQFF.

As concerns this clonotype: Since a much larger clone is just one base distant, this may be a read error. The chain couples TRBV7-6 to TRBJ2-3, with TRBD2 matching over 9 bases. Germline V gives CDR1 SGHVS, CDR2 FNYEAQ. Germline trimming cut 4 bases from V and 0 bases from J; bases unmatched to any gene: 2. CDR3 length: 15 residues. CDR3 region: CASSCTSGSTDTQYF. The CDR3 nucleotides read TGTGCCAGCAGCTGCACTAGCGGGAGCACAGATACGCAGTATTTT.

CDR3 coding DNA: TGTGCCAGCAGCAAGAGTTACGAGCAGTACTTC. Its translation: CASSKSYEQYF. V usage is TRBV14 and J usage is TRBJ2-7; D not certain. The V end was cut by 5 bases, the J end by 4 bases, with 6 bases between. Germline-derived CDR1 and CDR2 are SGHDN and FVKESK. The CDR3 consists of 11 residues.

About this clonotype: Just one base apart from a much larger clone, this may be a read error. The CDR3 reads CASSPRASGSGEQFF. The DNA of the CDR3 is TGTGCCAGCAGCCCCCGGGCTAGCGGGAGCGGTGAGCAGTTCTTC. The rearrangement joins TRBV11-2 to TRBJ2-1, with TRBD2 identical over 10 bases. The CDR3 loop spans 15 amino acids. Losses at the gene ends were 5 bases for V and 9 bases for J; bases not matched to a gene: 10. Germline V lookup: CDR1 SGHAT, CDR2 FQNNGV.

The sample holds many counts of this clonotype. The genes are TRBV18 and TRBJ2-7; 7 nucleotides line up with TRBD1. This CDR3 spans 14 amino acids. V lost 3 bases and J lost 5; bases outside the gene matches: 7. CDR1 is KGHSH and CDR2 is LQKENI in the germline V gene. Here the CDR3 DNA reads TGTGCCAGCTCACCGAAGACAGGGTCTAACGAGCAGTACTTC. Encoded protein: CASSPKTGSNEQYF.

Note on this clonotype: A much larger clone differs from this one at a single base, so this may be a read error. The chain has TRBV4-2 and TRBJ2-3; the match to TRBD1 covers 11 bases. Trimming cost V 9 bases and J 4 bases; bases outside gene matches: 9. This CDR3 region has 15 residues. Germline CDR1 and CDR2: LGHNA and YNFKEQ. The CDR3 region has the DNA TGTGCCAGTACCGGCGGGACAGGGGGGGCAGATACGCAGTATTTT. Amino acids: CASTGGTGGADTQYF.

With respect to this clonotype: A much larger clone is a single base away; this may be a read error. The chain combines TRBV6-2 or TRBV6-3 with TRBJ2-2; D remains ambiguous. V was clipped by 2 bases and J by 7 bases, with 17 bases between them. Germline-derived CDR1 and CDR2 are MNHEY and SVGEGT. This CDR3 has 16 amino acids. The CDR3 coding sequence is TGTGCCAGCAGTTACCCGAGGCCCAGCGTCATCGGGGAGCTGTTTTTT. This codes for CASSYPRPSVIGELFF.

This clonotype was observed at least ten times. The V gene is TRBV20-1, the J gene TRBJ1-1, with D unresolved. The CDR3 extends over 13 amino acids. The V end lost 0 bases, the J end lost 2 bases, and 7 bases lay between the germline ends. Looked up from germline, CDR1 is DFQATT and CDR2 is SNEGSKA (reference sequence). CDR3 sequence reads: CSAREQSNTEAFF. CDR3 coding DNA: TGCAGTGCTAGAGAACAGAGTAACACTGAAGCTTTCTTT.

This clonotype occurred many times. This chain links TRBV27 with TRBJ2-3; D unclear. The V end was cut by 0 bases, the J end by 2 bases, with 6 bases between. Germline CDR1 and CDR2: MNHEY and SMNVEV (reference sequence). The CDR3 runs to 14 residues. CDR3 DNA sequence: TGTGCCAGCAGTTTATCCCGGATCACAGATACGCAGTATTTT. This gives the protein CASSLSRITDTQYF.

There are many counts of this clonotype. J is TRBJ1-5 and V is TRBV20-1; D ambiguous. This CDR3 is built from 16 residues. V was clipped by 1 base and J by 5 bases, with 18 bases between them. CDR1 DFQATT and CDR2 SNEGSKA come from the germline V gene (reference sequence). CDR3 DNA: TGCAGTGCTAGAGGAGAGAGAGGGAAAAAGGATCAGCCCCAGCATTTT. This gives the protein CSARGERGKKDQPQHF.

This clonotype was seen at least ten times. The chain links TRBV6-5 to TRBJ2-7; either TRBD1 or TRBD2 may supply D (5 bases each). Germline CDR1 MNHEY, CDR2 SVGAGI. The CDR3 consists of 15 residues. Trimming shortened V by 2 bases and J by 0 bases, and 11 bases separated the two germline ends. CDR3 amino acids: CASSYGGSTSYEQYF. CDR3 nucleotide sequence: TGTGCCAGCAGTTACGGGGGAAGTACCTCCTACGAGCAGTACTTC.